The 21 T cell receptor beta chains given below trace back to one sample, sequenced in a study of OX40 agonist ivuxolimab in advanced cancers. Clones were sequenced by immunoSEQ multiplex PCR, and TCRdb holds only the in-frame ones, with some missing. The sample records about 52,000 clones, over 80% being singletons. Sequencing used CD4+ or CD8+ T cells sorted from blood, obtained in a trial of the OX40 agonist ivuxolimab. The receptors derive from an adult with an advanced solid tumor such as melanoma, head and neck, liver or kidney cancer.

This chain uses TRBV28 with TRBJ2-3, with unresolved D. Germline V gene data show CDR1 as MDHEN and CDR2 as SYDVKM. The CDR3 contains 12 residues. Trimming shortened V by 10 bases and J by 5 bases, and 13 bases separated the two germline ends. The CDR3 spells CATGKAGDTQYF. The CDR3, as DNA: TGTGCCACTGGAAAAGCCGGAGATACGCAGTATTTT.

The V gene is TRBV7-9, the J gene TRBJ1-3; possible D gene TRBD1, 5 bases. The V and J ends lost 2 bases and 7 bases respectively, with 12 bases between them. The V gene's germline CDR1 is SEHNR and CDR2 FQNEAQ (reference sequence). The CDR3 consists of 14 residues. Written as DNA, the CDR3 is TGTGCCAGCAGCTTAAACCAGGGAGTGAACACCATATATTTT. Encoded protein: CASSLNQGVNTIYF.

This chain connects TRBV5-1 to TRBJ2-3, with D perhaps TRBD2 (6 bases). Deletions cut 0 bases from V and 0 bases from J, with 11 bases between. The germline V gene has CDR1 SGHRS and CDR2 YFSETQ. The CDR3 length is 16 residues. The CDR3 DNA reads as TGCGCCAGCAGCTTGGATCCTAGCGCTAGCACAGATACGCAGTATTTT. Protein sequence: CASSLDPSASTDTQYF.

This clone came up a few times. The CDR3 is CASSPTPGSYNEQFF. The CDR3 coding sequence is TGTGCCAGCAGCCCCACGCCAGGCTCCTACAATGAGCAGTTCTTC. The chain employs TRBV7-7 and TRBJ2-1; D remains ambiguous. V gave up 5 bases and J gave up 0 bases, with 11 bases separating them. Looked up from germline, CDR1 is SSHAT and CDR2 is FNYEAQ (reference sequence). CDR3 length equals 15 residues.

CDR3 bases: TGTGCCAGCAGCTCCGGGCCTAGCACAGATACGCAGTATTTT. It is translated as CASSSGPSTDTQYF. V is TRBV7-8 and J is TRBJ2-3; no reliable D call. In germline, CDR1 is SGHVS, CDR2 FQNEAQ. The CDR3 is 14 amino acids. V was cut by 4 bases and J by 0 bases, with 8 bases left in between.

The chain couples TRBV10-3 to TRBJ2-5; TRBD2 aligns across 14 bases. Per the germline V gene, CDR1 is ENHRY and CDR2 is SYGVKD. CDR3 length: 17 amino acids. With 6 bases clipped from V and 2 bases from J, the junction kept 8 bases outside the gene matches. The CDR3, as DNA: TGTGCCATCAGATCCGGGACTAGCGGGGGAGATCAAGAGACCCAGTACTTC. Protein product: CAIRSGTSGGDQETQYF.

The V gene is TRBV6-5, the J gene TRBJ1-6; tentative D call: TRBD1 (5 bases). This CDR3 comprises 14 residues. V lost 1 base to trimming and J lost 9 bases, with 10 bases between them. CDR1 MNHEY and CDR2 SVGAGI come from the germline V gene. In nucleotides, the CDR3 is TGTGCCAGCAGTTACTTGGGGCGCGGTTCACCCCTCCACTTT. It codes for CASSYLGRGSPLHF.

This chain connects TRBV29-1 to TRBJ2-1, with D tentatively TRBD1 or TRBD2 (5 bases each). CDR1 and CDR2 (germline): SQVTM, ANQGSEA. The CDR3 has 16 amino acids. Trimming cost V 3 bases and J 5 bases, with 20 bases left between them. As DNA, the CDR3 is TGCAGCGTTGACATTTTTTCGGGGACGGCAAACAATGAGCAGTTCTTC. The encoded protein is CSVDIFSGTANNEQFF.

The CDR3 is CASSSRPGTAFYEQYF. CDR3 nucleotides: TGTGCCAGCAGTTCCCGCCCCGGGACAGCTTTCTACGAGCAGTACTTC. The V gene is TRBV27, the J gene TRBJ2-7; 7 nucleotides match TRBD1. The germline gives CDR1 MNHEY, CDR2 SMNVEV (reference sequence). The CDR3 runs 16 residues. Losses at the gene ends were 4 bases for V and 3 bases for J; bases not matched to a gene: 12.

The V call is TRBV7-9, the J call TRBJ2-5; D tentatively fits TRBD1 or TRBD2 (6 bases each). V was trimmed by 4 bases and J by 5 bases, leaving 11 bases between them. Germline CDR1 reads SEHNR; CDR2 reads FQNEAQ (reference sequence). The CDR3 length is 13 residues. CDR3 residues: CASSSRGPETQYF. CDR3 bases: TGTGCCAGCAGCTCTCGGGGGCCGGAGACCCAGTACTTC.

The rearrangement uses TRBV19 and TRBJ1-5, with 8 bases matching TRBD1. Germline CDR1 LNHDA, CDR2 SQIVND (reference sequence). Trimming cost V 5 bases and J 7 bases; bases outside gene matches: 7. The CDR3 is 14 amino acids. The CDR3 reads CASSLTDRGQPQHF. CDR3 sequence (DNA): TGTGCCAGTAGTTTAACCGACAGGGGACAGCCCCAGCATTTT. Full variable domain (rest looked up from reference TRBV19 and TRBJ1-5): DGGITQSPKYLFRKEGQNVTLSCEQNLNHDAMYWYRQDPGQGLRLIYYSQIVNDFQKGDIAEGYSVSREKKESFPLTVTSAQKNPTAFYLCASSLTDRGQPQHFGDGTRLSIL.

The chain carries TRBV21-1 and TRBJ2-1; TRBD2 was called by the table and not checked on the DNA. TRBV21-1 is flagged as a pseudogene. This CDR3 has 15 amino acids. This CDR3 reads CASIGPGTLYNEQFF. In nucleotides, the CDR3 is TGTGCCAGCATCGGGCCCGGGACTTTATACAATGAGCAGTTCTTC.

The V gene is TRBV10-3, the J gene TRBJ2-7; 12 nucleotides align to TRBD2. V trimming: 10 bases; J trimming: 3 bases; junction bases outside the gene matches: 7. The germline CDR1 and CDR2 sequences are ENHRY and SYGVKD. The CDR3 length is 14 residues. The CDR3, as DNA: TGTGCCACCGCGGGACTAGCGGGTCTCTACGAGCAGTACTTC. This sequence encodes CATAGLAGLYEQYF.

This chain connects TRBV5-5 to TRBJ2-7; weak D call: TRBD1 (6 bases). V shed 0 bases and J shed 3 bases, with 13 bases lying between them. CDR1 is SGHKS and CDR2 is YYEKEE in the germline V gene (reference sequence). The length of the CDR3 is 15 residues. The CDR3 DNA sequence: TGTGCCAGCAGCTTGGCGGCTCAGGGGAACTACGAGCAGTACGTC. Translating it yields CASSLAAQGNYEQYV.

The V gene is TRBV7-9, the J gene TRBJ2-1; 10 bases are shared with TRBD1. Germline V gives CDR1 SEHNR, CDR2 FQNEAQ (reference sequence). J gave up 0 bases and V 5 bases, and 7 bases lay outside the gene matches. The CDR3 sequence is 17 residues long. The CDR3 reads CASSAGTGAFSYNEQFF. DNA for the CDR3: TGTGCCAGCAGCGCTGGGACAGGGGCCTTCTCCTACAATGAGCAGTTCTTC. Drawing the rest from reference TRBV7-9 and TRBJ2-1, the complete variable domain is DTGVSQNPRHKITKRGQNVTFRCDPISEHNRLYWYRQTLGQGPEFLTYFQNEAQLEKSRLLSDRFSAERPKGSFSTLEIQRTEQGDSAMYLCASSAGTGAFSYNEQFFGPGTRLTVL.

This rearrangement joins TRBV27 to TRBJ1-1; the D gene is possibly TRBD1 (6 bases). Per germline, CDR1 MNHEY and CDR2 SMNVEV (reference sequence). There are 14 residues in the CDR3. The V and J ends lost 3 bases and 10 bases respectively, with 18 bases between them. The CDR3 DNA sequence: TGTGCCAGCAGTTTGCGAGAACAGGGCCCCACAGCTTTCTTT. It codes for CASSLREQGPTAFF.

V is TRBV5-6 and J is TRBJ2-2; D might be TRBD2 (5 bases). The CDR3 is 15 residues long. Trimming shortened V by 4 bases and J by 3 bases, and 13 bases separated the two germline ends. Germline CDR1 and CDR2: SGHDT and YYEEEE. Here the CDR3 reads CASSEGPRDTGELFF. The CDR3 DNA reads as TGTGCCAGCAGCGAGGGTCCCCGGGACACCGGGGAGCTGTTTTTT.

This clone came up once. The rearrangement uses TRBV6-6 and TRBJ2-5; D could derive from TRBD1 or TRBD2 (5 bases each). The CDR3 consists of 16 residues. The germline V gene has CDR1 MNHNY and CDR2 SVGAGI (reference sequence). V was shortened by 0 bases and J by 1 base, with 12 bases between the two germline ends. CDR3 region: CASSYSPGRGQETQYF. In DNA, the CDR3 is TGTGCCAGCAGTTACTCCCCGGGGCGTGGCCAAGAGACCCAGTACTTC.

The chain joins TRBV4-1 to TRBJ2-6; D may match TRBD1 or TRBD2 (7 bases each). Germline assignment: CDR1 MGHRA and CDR2 YSYEKL. V lost 8 bases and J 0 bases, leaving 17 bases between the germline ends. The CDR3 covers 17 residues. The CDR3 DNA reads TGCGCCAGCGGGGGGGACAGAACTGTCTCTGGGGCCAACGTCCTGACTTTC. Its translation: CASGGDRTVSGANVLTF.

The chain has TRBV5-5 and TRBJ1-1; 7 bases fit TRBD1. The germline gives CDR1 SGHKS, CDR2 YYEKEE (reference sequence). After removal of 3 bases from V and 3 bases from J, the junction contained 5 bases not matched to a gene. The CDR3 totals 14 residues. The CDR3 DNA is TGTGCCAGCAGCTCCCGTGACAGGGACACTGAAGCTTTCTTT. This gives the protein CASSSRDRDTEAFF.

The chain links TRBV7-9 to TRBJ2-1, with 8 bases matching TRBD2. The CDR3 is made up of 15 amino acids. The V gene's germline CDR1 is SEHNR and CDR2 FQNEAQ (reference sequence). The V segment lost 5 bases and the J segment 2 bases; nucleotides outside the gene matches: 5. In DNA form, the CDR3 reads TGTGCCAGCAGCAAGAGCGGGGGTACCTACAATGAGCAGTTCTTC. It specifies CASSKSGGTYNEQFF.